The 32 T cell receptor beta chains below were found in one sample sequenced in a study of response to subunit inactivated influenza vaccine. TCRdb re-derived calls from the RT-PCR reads in MiXCR, one entry per CDR3 protein. Here the sample spans about 570,000 distinct CDR3 sequences, around 11% being singletons. These data were likewise used in another study, on T cells expressing NK-cell markers. This second report adds: In generating TCR beta cDNA, 5'RACE template switching with UMIs was used.

The sample here was PBMCs from blood, taken on the day of vaccination. Receptors were obtained from a man aged 50-60 years who received an inactivated influenza vaccine.

This clonotype was seen more than once but under ten times. This chain links TRBV5-1 with TRBJ2-7; 10 bases are shared with TRBD1. Germline V CDR1 and CDR2: SGHRS, YFSETQ. This CDR3 has 17 residues. The V segment lost 4 bases and the J segment 4 bases; nucleotides outside the gene matches: 14. The DNA of the CDR3 is TGCGCCAGCAGCGGACGGGGACAGGGGAAAGTAGGATACGAGCAGTACTTC. This sequence encodes CASSGRGQGKVGYEQYF.

This clonotype was detected only a few times. The rearrangement joins TRBV29-1 to TRBJ2-2; a possible D gene is TRBD1 (5 bases). The CDR3 has 14 amino acids. Trimming cost V 1 base and J 2 bases, with 8 bases left between them. The germline gives CDR1 SQVTM, CDR2 ANQGSEA. CDR3 DNA sequence: TGCAGCGTTGAAGGCAGGGCTAACACCGGGGAGCTGTTTTTT. It translates to CSVEGRANTGELFF.

This clonotype occurred a few times. The gene calls are TRBV19 and TRBJ2-5; TRBD1 matches 7 bases. Germline-derived CDR1 and CDR2 are LNHDA and SQIVND (reference sequence). The V segment lost 5 bases and the J segment 0 bases; nucleotides outside the gene matches: 3. The CDR3 extends over 14 amino acids. The CDR3 loop reads CASSAQGYQETQYF. In DNA, the CDR3 is TGTGCCAGTAGTGCACAGGGGTACCAAGAGACCCAGTACTTC.

The sample holds a few counts of this clonotype. J is TRBJ2-1 and V is TRBV18; D is undetermined. V was shortened by 3 bases and J by 2 bases, with 8 bases between the two germline ends. This CDR3 has 14 amino acids. Germline loops: CDR1 KGHSH, CDR2 LQKENI. The CDR3 here is CASSPVATYNEQFF. CDR3 nucleotide sequence: TGTGCCAGCTCACCTGTGGCCACCTACAATGAGCAGTTCTTC.

In this sample, this clonotype turned up a few times. The J gene is TRBJ2-1, the V gene TRBV6-5; tentative D call: TRBD2 (6 bases). Trimming removed 3 bases at V and 4 bases at J, with 10 bases between. Germline values: CDR1 MNHEY, CDR2 SVGAGI. This CDR3 contains 14 residues. CDR3 amino acids: CASSYRSGYNEQFF. The CDR3 DNA is TGTGCCAGCAGTTATCGTAGCGGTTACAATGAGCAGTTCTTC.

This clonotype appeared a few times. The CDR3 sequence: CASSFQLSGIYEQFF. CDR3 sequence (DNA): TGTGCCAGCAGTTTCCAGCTAAGCGGGATCTATGAGCAGTTCTTC. The V and J genes are TRBV7-3 and TRBJ2-1; TRBD2 matches 7 bases. Germline CDR1 reads SGHTA; CDR2 reads FQGTGA. There are 15 residues in the CDR3. V shed 6 bases and J 8 bases; nucleotides not matched to a gene: 13.

The chain combines TRBV5-1 with TRBJ2-1, with TRBD2 matching 8 bases. Looked up from germline, CDR1 is SGHRS and CDR2 is YFSETQ. The V gene end was trimmed by 6 bases and the J gene end by 0 bases; junction bases not matched to a gene: 8. CDR3 size: 16 residues. The CDR3 protein is CASTLSAGGSYNEQFF. The CDR3 coding sequence is TGCGCCAGCACCTTAAGCGCGGGGGGCTCCTACAATGAGCAGTTCTTC.

This clonotype was picked up a small number of times. The chain links TRBV3-1 to TRBJ1-3; D might be TRBD1 (5 bases). CDR3 size: 16 residues. The V gene lost 0 bases and the J gene lost 0 bases, with 9 bases spanning the gap. CDR1 and CDR2 from the germline V gene are LGHDT and YNNKEL (reference sequence). Here the CDR3 DNA reads TGTGCCAGCAGCCAAGATGGGGCGGCCTCTGGAAACACCATATATTTT. This encodes CASSQDGAASGNTIYF.

This clonotype has more than one count but fewer than ten. The rearrangement joins TRBV3-1 to TRBJ1-1; D gene unclear. Germline V gene lookup returns CDR1 LGHDT and CDR2 YNNKEL (reference sequence). V lost 4 bases, J lost 5 bases, and 11 bases lay in between. CDR3 size: 13 residues. The CDR3 DNA is TGTGCCAGCAGCCCTCGGGCGGAGACTGAAGCTTTCTTT. Translating gives CASSPRAETEAFF. Supplemented by reference TRBV3-1 and TRBJ1-1, the full variable domain reads DTAVSQTPKYLVTQMGNDKSIKCEQNLGHDTMYWYKQDSKKFLKIMFSYNNKELIINETVPNRFSPKSPDKAHLNLHINSLELGDSAVYFCASSPRAETEAFFGQGTRLTVV.

This clonotype was recorded at least ten times. The V and J genes are TRBV7-9 and TRBJ1-5, with D unresolved. V gave up 1 base and J gave up 3 bases, with 7 bases separating them. The CDR3 has 14 residues. Germline V gene sequence: CDR1 SEHNR, CDR2 FQNEAQ (reference sequence). CDR3 amino acids: CASSLGHSNQPQHF. The CDR3 DNA reads as TGTGCCAGCAGCTTAGGGCACTCCAATCAGCCCCAGCATTTT.

This chain links TRBV30 with TRBJ2-2, with 7 bases lining up with TRBD2. The CDR3 covers 14 residues. Germline CDR1 and CDR2: GTSNPN and SVGIG (reference sequence). Germline trimming cut 4 bases from V and 5 bases from J; bases unmatched to any gene: 7. In DNA, the CDR3 is TGTGCCTGGAACTGGGCGCGGGGGACCGGGGAGCTGTTTTTT. Encoded protein: CAWNWARGTGELFF.

The sample holds a few counts of this clonotype. This chain connects TRBV10-3 to TRBJ2-5; perhaps TRBD1 as D (5 bases). The germline gives CDR1 ENHRY, CDR2 SYGVKD. The CDR3 totals 15 residues. Trimming took off 2 bases at V and 1 base at J, with 11 bases between the two ends. CDR3 residues: CAISEAPGLQETQYF. The CDR3 nucleotides are TGTGCCATCAGTGAGGCTCCAGGGCTCCAAGAGACCCAGTACTTC.

The CDR3 DNA sequence: TGTGCCAGCAGTTACCCTCGAGATGGCAATGAGCAGTTCTTC. This gives the protein CASSYPRDGNEQFF. This chain joins TRBV6-2 or TRBV6-3 and TRBJ2-1; D remains ambiguous. V was trimmed by 2 bases and J by 6 bases, leaving 11 bases between them. The germline V gene encodes CDR1 MNHEY and CDR2 SVGEGT. The CDR3 covers 14 residues.

The chain carries TRBV20-1 and TRBJ2-7; maybe TRBD2 (5 bases). Trimming left V 8 bases short and J 6 bases short, with 26 bases between. From germline, CDR1 is DFQATT and CDR2 SNEGSKA (reference sequence). The CDR3 covers 15 residues. The CDR3 region has the DNA TGCAGTTTAGGGAGTCTCCAGAGGTTAACTGGCGAGCAGTACTTC. Its translation: CSLGSLQRLTGEQYF.

This clonotype has only a few counts. The chain has TRBV20-1 and TRBJ2-1; 12 bases line up with TRBD2. The CDR3 spans 16 residues. Trimming cost V 0 bases and J 7 bases; bases outside gene matches: 7. The germline V gene has CDR1 DFQATT and CDR2 SNEGSKA (reference sequence). CDR3 DNA sequence: TGCAGTGCTAGAGATGTTAGAACTAGCGGGGGGAATGAGCAGTTCTTC. It specifies CSARDVRTSGGNEQFF.

The chain is built from TRBV20-1 and TRBJ1-5; D uncertain. CDR3 length: 14 residues. V lost 1 base and J lost 3, with 10 bases in between. Germline assignment: CDR1 DFQATT and CDR2 SNEGSKA (reference sequence). CDR3 sequence reads: CSARVGQVNQPQHF. The CDR3 nucleotides read TGCAGTGCTAGAGTAGGGCAGGTCAATCAGCCCCAGCATTTT.

This clonotype has just a few counts. V is TRBV3-1 and J is TRBJ2-1; 9 nucleotides align to TRBD2. CDR1 and CDR2 (germline): LGHDT, YNNKEL (reference sequence). The CDR3 runs 15 residues. J lost 6 bases, V lost 2 bases, and 5 bases had no gene match. CDR3 DNA sequence: TGTGCCAGCAGCCAAAAAGCGGGGGGATCCAATGAGCAGTTCTTC. Its translation is CASSQKAGGSNEQFF.

This clonotype was detected a few times. The chain employs TRBV6-1 and TRBJ2-5; 8 bases agree with TRBD1. J gave up 5 bases and V 4 bases, and 3 bases lay outside the gene matches. In germline, CDR1 is MNHNS, CDR2 SASEGT. This CDR3 is 13 amino acids long. CDR3 in amino acids: CASSGTGLETQYF. DNA of the CDR3: TGTGCCAGCAGTGGGACAGGGTTGGAGACCCAGTACTTC.

This clonotype was seen only a few times. The J gene is TRBJ1-1, the V gene TRBV6-2 or TRBV6-3; tentative D call: TRBD1 (6 bases). The CDR3 spans 14 residues. Per the germline V gene, CDR1 is MNHEY and CDR2 is SVGEGT. Trimming cost V 7 bases and J 3 bases, with 15 bases left between them. This chain's CDR3 is CASNWQGWHTEAFF. In DNA, the CDR3 is TGTGCCAGCAACTGGCAGGGGTGGCACACTGAAGCTTTCTTT.

This clonotype was observed many times. The V gene is TRBV19, the J gene TRBJ2-3; TRBD2 matches at 13 bases. Germline CDR1 and CDR2: LNHDA and SQIVND (reference sequence). V lost 3 bases to trimming and J lost 2 bases; unmatched junction nucleotides: 2. The length of the CDR3 is 16 residues. The CDR3 coding sequence is TGTGCCAGTAGTATTGGACTAGCGGGGGCCACAGATACGCAGTATTTT. This translates into CASSIGLAGATDTQYF. Complete variable domain (other parts from reference TRBV19 and TRBJ2-3): DGGITQSPKYLFRKEGQNVTLSCEQNLNHDAMYWYRQDPGQGLRLIYYSQIVNDFQKGDIAEGYSVSREKKESFPLTVTSAQKNPTAFYLCASSIGLAGATDTQYFGPGTRLTVL.

V is TRBV3-1 and J is TRBJ2-2, with 8 bases identical to TRBD2. CDR1 is LGHDT and CDR2 is YNNKEL in the germline V gene (reference sequence). This CDR3 contains 14 residues. Trimming took 1 base from V and 7 from J; bases not matched to a gene: 2. Here the CDR3 reads CASSQGTSYGELFF. In DNA form, the CDR3 reads TGTGCCAGCAGCCAAGGGACTAGCTACGGGGAGCTGTTTTTT.

The CDR3 sequence: CASSPLNRMNTEAFF. The CDR3 DNA sequence: TGTGCCAGCAGTCCCTTAAACCGAATGAACACTGAAGCTTTCTTT. The rearrangement joins TRBV12-3 or TRBV12-4 to TRBJ1-1; D remains unclear. The CDR3 is 15 residues long. Deletions cut 5 bases from V and 0 bases from J, with 13 bases between.

V gene TRBV10-3 combines with J gene TRBJ2-1, with 8 bases aligning to TRBD2. The CDR3 has 20 residues. V trimming: 2 bases; J trimming: 5 bases; junction bases outside the gene matches: 20. Germline assignment: CDR1 ENHRY and CDR2 SYGVKD. In nucleotides, the CDR3 is TGTGCCATCAGTGAGAGAGGGACAAGGACCGGGACTAGGGGCAACAATGAGCAGTTCTTC. Its translation: CAISERGTRTGTRGNNEQFF.

In this sample, this clonotype turned up a few times. This sequence joins TRBV20-1 and TRBJ2-4, with D possibly being TRBD2 (6 bases). Between the trimmed V and J ends, which lost 5 bases and 0 bases, there was a span of 29 bases. CDR3 length: 20 residues. Germline loops: CDR1 DFQATT, CDR2 SNEGSKA (reference sequence). The CDR3 protein is CSAPREGLAIPVLAKNIQYF. For the CDR3, the DNA is TGCAGTGCTCCCCGAGAGGGCCTAGCGATACCCGTCCTAGCCAAAAACATTCAGTACTTC.

The chain recombines TRBV20-1 with TRBJ1-2; 7 bases fit TRBD1. CDR1 is DFQATT and CDR2 is SNEGSKA in the germline V gene (reference sequence). Trimming cost V 6 bases and J 4 bases; bases outside gene matches: 14. The CDR3 consists of 15 residues. CDR3 nucleotide sequence: TGCAGTGCAAAAAATTTCAGGGGGGCTCTCTATGGCTACACCTTC. As protein: CSAKNFRGALYGYTF.

The rearrangement uses TRBV28 and TRBJ2-6; maybe TRBD1 (6 bases). Trimming cost V 5 bases and J 0 bases, with 14 bases left between them. Germline V gene data show CDR1 as MDHEN and CDR2 as SYDVKM. This CDR3 is built from 17 residues. The CDR3 spells CASSARDTASGANVLTF. CDR3 bases: TGTGCCAGCAGTGCCCGGGACACCGCCTCTGGGGCCAACGTCCTGACTTTC.

This clonotype was picked up a small number of times. The rearrangement joins TRBV11-2 to TRBJ2-2; 9 bases align to TRBD1. The length of the CDR3 is 18 residues. V shed 6 bases and J 4 bases; nucleotides not matched to a gene: 15. The germline V gene has CDR1 SGHAT and CDR2 FQNNGV. In DNA form, the CDR3 reads TGTGCCAGCAGACCCGACAGCGGACAGGGGAGGCGCACCGGGGAGCTGTTTTTT. Amino acid sequence: CASRPDSGQGRRTGELFF.

The sample holds a few counts of this clonotype. CDR3 in DNA: TGCGCCAGCAGCTTAAACACAGGGTTCAATTCACCCCTCCACTTT. Translated: CASSLNTGFNSPLHF. The genes are TRBV5-1 and TRBJ1-6; TRBD1 is a possible D gene (6 bases). Trimming removed 2 bases from V and 7 bases from J, with 13 bases in between. Germline-derived CDR1 and CDR2 are SGHRS and YFSETQ. The CDR3 loop spans 15 amino acids.

This chain joins TRBV6-2 or TRBV6-3 and TRBJ2-1; 10 bases are a match to TRBD2. This CDR3 is 15 amino acids long. The V gene end was trimmed by 5 bases and the J gene end by 5 bases; junction bases not matched to a gene: 6. Germline V lookup: CDR1 MNHEY, CDR2 SVGEGT. The CDR3 sequence: CASSTSGTENNEQFF. The CDR3 region has the DNA TGTGCCAGCAGTACTAGCGGGACAGAGAACAATGAGCAGTTCTTC.

V gene TRBV7-2 combines with J gene TRBJ1-2; weak D call: TRBD1 (6 bases). The V gene's germline CDR1 is SGHTA and CDR2 FQGNSA. The CDR3 is 15 amino acids. V dropped 0 bases and J dropped 4 bases, with 12 bases sitting between them. The CDR3 region is CASSLAAGEVYGYTF. CDR3 in DNA: TGTGCCAGCAGCTTAGCGGCAGGGGAAGTCTATGGCTACACCTTC.

The rearrangement uses TRBV29-1 and TRBJ2-3; 7 positions agree with TRBD2. Germline-derived CDR1 and CDR2 are SQVTM and ANQGSEA. Unmatched junction bases numbered 9, after V lost 7 bases and J lost 5 bases. The length of the CDR3 is 13 residues. The DNA of the CDR3 is TGCAGCGCTGTTACTAGCGTTGGAGATACGCAGTATTTT. This sequence encodes CSAVTSVGDTQYF.

This clonotype was seen many times. The rearrangement joins TRBV3-1 to TRBJ1-1; weak D call: TRBD1 (5 bases). Germline lookup yields CDR1 LGHDT and CDR2 YNNKEL (reference sequence). Trimming left V 6 bases short and J 0 bases short, with 8 bases between. The CDR3 is 13 residues long. CDR3 amino acids: CASSQGLNTEAFF. The DNA for the CDR3 is TGTGCCAGCAGTCAGGGATTGAACACTGAAGCTTTCTTT.